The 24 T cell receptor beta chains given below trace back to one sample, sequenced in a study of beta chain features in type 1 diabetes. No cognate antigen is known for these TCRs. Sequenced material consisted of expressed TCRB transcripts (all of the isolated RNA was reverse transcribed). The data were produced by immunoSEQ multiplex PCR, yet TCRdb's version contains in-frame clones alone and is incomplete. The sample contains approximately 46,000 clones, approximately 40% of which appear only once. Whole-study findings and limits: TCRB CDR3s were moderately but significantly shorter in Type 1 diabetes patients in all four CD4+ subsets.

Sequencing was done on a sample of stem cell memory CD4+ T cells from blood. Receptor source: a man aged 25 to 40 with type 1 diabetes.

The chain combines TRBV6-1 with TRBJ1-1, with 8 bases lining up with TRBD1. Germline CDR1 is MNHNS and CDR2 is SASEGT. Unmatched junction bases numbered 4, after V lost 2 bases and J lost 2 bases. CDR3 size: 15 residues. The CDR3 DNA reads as TGTGCCAGCAGTGAACCGGGACAGGTAAACACTGAAGCTTTCTTT. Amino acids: CASSEPGQVNTEAFF.

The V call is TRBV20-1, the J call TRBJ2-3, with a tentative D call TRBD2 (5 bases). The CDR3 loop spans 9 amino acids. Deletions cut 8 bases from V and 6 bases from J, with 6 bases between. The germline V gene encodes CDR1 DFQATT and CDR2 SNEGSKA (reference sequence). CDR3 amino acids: CSPGDTQYF. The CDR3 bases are TGCAGTCCGGGGGATACGCAGTATTTT.

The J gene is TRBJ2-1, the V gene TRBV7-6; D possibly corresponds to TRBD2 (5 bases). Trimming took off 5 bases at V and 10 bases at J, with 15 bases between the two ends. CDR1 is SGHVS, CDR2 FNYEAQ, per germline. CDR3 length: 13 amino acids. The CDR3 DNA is TGTGCCAGCAGCCTAAGCGGACTTGCCGAGCAGTTCTTC. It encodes CASSLSGLAEQFF.

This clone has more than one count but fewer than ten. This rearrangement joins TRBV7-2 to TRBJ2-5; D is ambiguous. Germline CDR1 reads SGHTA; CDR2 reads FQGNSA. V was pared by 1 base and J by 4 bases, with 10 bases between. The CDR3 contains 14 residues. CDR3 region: CASSLDPVRETQYF. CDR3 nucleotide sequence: TGTGCCAGCAGCTTAGACCCAGTTCGAGAGACCCAGTACTTC.

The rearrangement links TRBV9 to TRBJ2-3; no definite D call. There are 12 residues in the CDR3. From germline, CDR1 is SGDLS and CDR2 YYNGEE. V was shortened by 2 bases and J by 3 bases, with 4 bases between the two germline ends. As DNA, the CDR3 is TGTGCCAGCAGCGTGGCTACAGATACGCAGTATTTT. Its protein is CASSVATDTQYF.

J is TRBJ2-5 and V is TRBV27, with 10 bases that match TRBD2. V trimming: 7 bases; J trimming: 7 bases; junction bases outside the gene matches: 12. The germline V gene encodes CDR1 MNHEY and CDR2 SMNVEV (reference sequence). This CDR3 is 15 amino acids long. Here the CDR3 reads CASTHSSGGRGTQYF. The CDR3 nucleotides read TGTGCCAGCACCCACTCTAGCGGGGGAAGGGGGACCCAGTACTTC.

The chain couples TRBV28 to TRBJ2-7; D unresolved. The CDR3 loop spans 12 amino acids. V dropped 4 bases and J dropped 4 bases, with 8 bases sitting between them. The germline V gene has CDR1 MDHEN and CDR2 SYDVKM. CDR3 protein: CASSSFQYEQYF. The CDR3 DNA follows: TGTGCCAGCAGTTCATTCCAGTACGAGCAGTACTTC.

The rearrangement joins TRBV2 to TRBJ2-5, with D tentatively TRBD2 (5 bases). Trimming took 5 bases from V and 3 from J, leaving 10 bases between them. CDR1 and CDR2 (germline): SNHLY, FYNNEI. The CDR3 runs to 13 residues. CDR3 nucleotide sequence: TGTGCCAGCAGTCGAGGGATGGAAGAGACCCAGTACTTC. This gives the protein CASSRGMEETQYF.

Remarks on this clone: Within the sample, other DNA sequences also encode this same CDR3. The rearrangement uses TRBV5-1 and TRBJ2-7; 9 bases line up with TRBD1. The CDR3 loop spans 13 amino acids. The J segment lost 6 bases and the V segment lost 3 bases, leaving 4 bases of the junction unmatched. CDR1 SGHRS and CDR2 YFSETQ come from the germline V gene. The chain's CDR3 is CASSWGQGGEQYF. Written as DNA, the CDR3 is TGCGCCAGCAGCTGGGGACAGGGAGGCGAGCAGTACTTC.

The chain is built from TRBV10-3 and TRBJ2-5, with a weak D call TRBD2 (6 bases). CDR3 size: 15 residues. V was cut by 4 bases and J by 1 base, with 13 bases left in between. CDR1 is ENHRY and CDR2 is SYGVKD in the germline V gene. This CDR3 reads CAISGSGGVQETQYF. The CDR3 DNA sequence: TGTGCCATCAGTGGTTCCGGCGGGGTCCAAGAGACCCAGTACTTC.

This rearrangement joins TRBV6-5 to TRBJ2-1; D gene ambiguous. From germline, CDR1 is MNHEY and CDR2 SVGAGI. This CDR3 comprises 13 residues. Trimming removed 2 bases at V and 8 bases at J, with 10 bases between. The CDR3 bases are TGTGCCAGCAGTTACGCCTACTTCGATGAGCAGTTCTTC. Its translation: CASSYAYFDEQFF.

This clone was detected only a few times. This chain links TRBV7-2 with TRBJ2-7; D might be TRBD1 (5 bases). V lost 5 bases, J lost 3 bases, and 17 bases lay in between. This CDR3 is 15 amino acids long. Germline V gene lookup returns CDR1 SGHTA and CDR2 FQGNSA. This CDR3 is CASSPHRGINYEQYF. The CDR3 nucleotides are TGTGCCAGCAGCCCCCATAGGGGAATAAACTACGAGCAGTACTTC.

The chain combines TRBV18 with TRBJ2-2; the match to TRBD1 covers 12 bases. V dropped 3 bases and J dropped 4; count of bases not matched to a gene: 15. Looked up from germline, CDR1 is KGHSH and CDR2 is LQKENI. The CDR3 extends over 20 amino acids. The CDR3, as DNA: TGTGCCAGCTCACCCCCGTCTGGGACAGGGGGCTCTAGAGGCACCGGGGAGCTGTTTTTT. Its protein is CASSPPSGTGGSRGTGELFF. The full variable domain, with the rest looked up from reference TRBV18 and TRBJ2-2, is NAGVMQNPRHLVRRRGQEARLRCSPMKGHSHVYWYRQLPEEGLKFMVYLQKENIIDESGMPKERFSAEFPKEGPSILRIQQVVRGDSAAYFCASSPPSGTGGSRGTGELFFGEGSRLTVL.

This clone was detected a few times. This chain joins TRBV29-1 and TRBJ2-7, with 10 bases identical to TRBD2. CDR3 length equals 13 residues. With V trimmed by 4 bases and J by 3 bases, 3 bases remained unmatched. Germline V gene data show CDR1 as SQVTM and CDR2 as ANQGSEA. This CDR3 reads CSVARTSGYEQYF. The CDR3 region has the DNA TGCAGCGTTGCTCGGACTAGCGGCTACGAGCAGTACTTC.

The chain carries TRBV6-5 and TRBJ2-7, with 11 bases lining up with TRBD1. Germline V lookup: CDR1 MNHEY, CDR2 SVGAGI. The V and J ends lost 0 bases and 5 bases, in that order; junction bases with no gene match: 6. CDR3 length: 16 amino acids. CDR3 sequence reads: CASSYSRTGGFDEQYF. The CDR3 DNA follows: TGTGCCAGCAGTTACTCTAGGACAGGGGGCTTCGACGAGCAGTACTTC.

DNA of the CDR3: TGTGCCATCAGTGGAGGGACCTACAATGAGCAGTTCTTC. Its translation: CAISGGTYNEQFF. This chain joins TRBV10-3 and TRBJ2-1; possible D gene TRBD2, 5 bases. The CDR3 extends over 13 amino acids. CDR1 is ENHRY, CDR2 SYGVKD, per germline. Trimming removed 4 bases from V and 2 bases from J, with 6 bases in between.

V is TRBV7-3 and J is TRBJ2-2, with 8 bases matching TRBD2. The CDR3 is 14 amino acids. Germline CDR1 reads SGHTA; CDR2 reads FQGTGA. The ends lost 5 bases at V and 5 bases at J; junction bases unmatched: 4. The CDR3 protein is CASSGPGGTGELFF. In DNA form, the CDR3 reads TGTGCCAGCAGCGGACCGGGAGGGACCGGGGAGCTGTTTTTT.

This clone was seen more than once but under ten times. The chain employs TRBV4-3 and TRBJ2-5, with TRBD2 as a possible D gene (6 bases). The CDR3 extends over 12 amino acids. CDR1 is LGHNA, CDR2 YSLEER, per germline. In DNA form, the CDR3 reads TGCGCTAAAGCGGCGGGACGGGAGACCCAGTACTTC. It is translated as CAKAAGRETQYF.

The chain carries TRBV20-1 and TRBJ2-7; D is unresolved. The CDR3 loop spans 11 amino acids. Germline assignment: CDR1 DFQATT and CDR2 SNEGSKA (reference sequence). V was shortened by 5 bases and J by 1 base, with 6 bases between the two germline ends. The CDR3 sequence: CSAPLSYEQYF. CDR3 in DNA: TGCAGTGCTCCCCTGTCCTACGAGCAGTACTTC.

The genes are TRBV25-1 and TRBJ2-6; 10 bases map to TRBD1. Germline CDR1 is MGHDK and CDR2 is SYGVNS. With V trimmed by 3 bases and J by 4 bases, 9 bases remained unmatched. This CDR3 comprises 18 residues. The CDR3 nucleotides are TGTGCCAGCAGTGATCACCGGGACAGGGGTTCAGGGGCCAACGTCCTGACTTTC. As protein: CASSDHRDRGSGANVLTF.

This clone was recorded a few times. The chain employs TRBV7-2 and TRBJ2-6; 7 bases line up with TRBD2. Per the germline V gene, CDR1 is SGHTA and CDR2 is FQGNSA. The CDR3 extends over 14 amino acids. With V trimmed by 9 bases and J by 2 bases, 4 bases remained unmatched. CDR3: CASGAGAGANVLTF. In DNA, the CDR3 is TGTGCCAGTGGGGCGGGAGCTGGGGCCAACGTCCTGACTTTC.

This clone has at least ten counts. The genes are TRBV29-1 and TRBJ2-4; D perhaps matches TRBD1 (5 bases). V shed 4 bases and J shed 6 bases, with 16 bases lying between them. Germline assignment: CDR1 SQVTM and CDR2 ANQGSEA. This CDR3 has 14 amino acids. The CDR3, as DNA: TGCAGCGTTGTGGACACCCTATCGGCAAACATTCAGTACTTC. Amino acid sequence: CSVVDTLSANIQYF.

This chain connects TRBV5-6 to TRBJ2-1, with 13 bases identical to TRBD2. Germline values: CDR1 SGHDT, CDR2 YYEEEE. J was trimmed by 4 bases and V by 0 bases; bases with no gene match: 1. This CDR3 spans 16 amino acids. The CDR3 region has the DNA TGTGCCAGCAGCTTGGAACTAGCGGGAGGGTACAATGAGCAGTTCTTC. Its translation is CASSLELAGGYNEQFF. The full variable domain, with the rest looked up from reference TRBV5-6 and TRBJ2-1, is DAGVTQSPTHLIKTRGQQVTLRCSPKSGHDTVSWYQQALGQGPQFIFQYYEEEERQRGNFPDRFSGHQFPNYSSELNVNALLLGDSALYLCASSLELAGGYNEQFFGPGTRLTVL.

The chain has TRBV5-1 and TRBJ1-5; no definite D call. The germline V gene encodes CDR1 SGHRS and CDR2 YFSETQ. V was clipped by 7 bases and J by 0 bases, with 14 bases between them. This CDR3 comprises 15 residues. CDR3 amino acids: CASGTAGDSNQPQHF. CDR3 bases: TGCGCCAGCGGCACGGCGGGAGATAGCAATCAGCCCCAGCATTTT.